Sequencing of this TCR beta chain was carried out in a study of T cells in Graves' hyperthyroidism and ophthalmopathy. Study-level findings and limits: The blood repertoire included most of the expanded thyroid clonotypes above 0.001. Stable hyperthyroidism was told apart from ophthalmopathy by a model built on 13 V-J features. The model's output predicted ophthalmopathy at a median of 6.5 months prior to onset.

Amplified TCR beta CDR3 regions derived from RNA transcripts. Initially, a first-round RT-PCR of the TCR CDR3 employed the HTBI primer set. TCRdb called the multiplex PCR reads again in MiXCR, with one record for every CDR3 protein. Among about 700,000 distinct CDR3 sequences listed, approximately 42% were seen once. In the case of this clonotype: Its antigen is not known.

Orbital computed tomography and thyroid ultrasound, together with serum TRAb and thyroxine and clinical symptoms, were used for diagnoses. Unmatched junction bases numbered 10, after V lost 6 bases and J lost 1 base. The CDR3 runs to 18 residues. The sequencing sample was made of peripheral blood or thyroid tissue (not recorded which). V and J are TRBV12-3 or TRBV12-4 and TRBJ1-5; 12 nucleotides line up with TRBD1. The source of this sequence is an adult man with Graves' disease, either hyperthyroidism or ophthalmopathy (not recorded which). For the CDR3, the DNA is TGTGCCAGCAGCTTGGGGGACAGGGGGCGTCGGAGCAATCAGCCCCAGCATTTT. It codes for CASSLGDRGRRSNQPQHF.